The 15 T cell receptor beta chains reported below all come from one sample, sequenced in a study of cytomegalovirus exposure and HLA in healthy donors. Generated by immunoSEQ multiplex PCR, the TCRdb table keeps only in-frame clones and is missing some. This sample yields approximately 98,000 clones, of which about 85% are seen a single time; about 2.9% belongs to the top ten. Sequencing input: PBMCs. These receptors were obtained from a woman between 18 and 29 years old in good health and CMV-seronegative.

This clone has a handful of counts. The chain employs TRBV7-9 and TRBJ2-2, with D tentatively TRBD1 (5 bases). V shed 5 bases and J shed 1 base, with 11 bases lying between them. The CDR3 sequence is 15 residues long. CDR1 SEHNR and CDR2 FQNEAQ come from the germline V gene (reference sequence). CDR3 in amino acids: CASSRAQGNTGELFF. The CDR3 nucleotides read TGTGCCAGCAGCCGAGCCCAGGGGAACACCGGGGAGCTGTTTTTT.

CDR3 bases: TGTGCCAGCAGCCACCAGACAGGGGTCGGGGATACGCAGTATTTT. As protein: CASSHQTGVGDTQYF. The chain carries TRBV11-2 and TRBJ2-3, with 8 bases fitting TRBD1. The length of the CDR3 is 15 residues. Germline CDR1 is SGHAT and CDR2 is FQNNGV. V gave up 5 bases and J gave up 6 bases; unmatched junction bases: 10.

This sequence joins TRBV30 and TRBJ1-4; no reliable D call. The germline CDR1 and CDR2 sequences are GTSNPN and SVGIG (reference sequence). Trimming removed 2 bases at V and 0 bases at J, with 10 bases between. This CDR3 is 15 amino acids long. CDR3 sequence (DNA): TGTGCCTGGAGTACTCCCGCCTCAACTAATGAAAAACTGTTTTTT. This sequence encodes CAWSTPASTNEKLFF.

This chain links TRBV13 with TRBJ2-4; 7 bases are shared with TRBD2. Germline V gives CDR1 PRHDT, CDR2 FYEKMQ (reference sequence). CDR3 length: 16 amino acids. V shed 4 bases, J shed 6 bases, and the junction held 12 bases outside the gene matches. DNA of the CDR3: TGTGCCAGCAGCTCCATGGGGGGGACTCAATTAAACATTCAGTACTTC. Protein: CASSSMGGTQLNIQYF.

This clone was detected once. The chain is built from TRBV5-1 and TRBJ2-3; 9 nucleotides line up with TRBD2. V shed 4 bases, J shed 1 base, and the junction held 10 bases outside the gene matches. Germline V gene sequence: CDR1 SGHRS, CDR2 YFSETQ. The CDR3 totals 17 residues. In nucleotides, the CDR3 is TGCGCCAGCAGCAACCCCGTTGAGCGGGGGGGCACAGATACGCAGTATTTT. Encoded protein: CASSNPVERGGTDTQYF.

The chain is built from TRBV6-5 and TRBJ1-2, with D unresolved. Germline-derived CDR1 and CDR2 are MNHEY and SVGAGI. V was clipped by 6 bases and J by 4 bases, with 6 bases between them. This CDR3 is built from 11 residues. DNA of the CDR3: TGTGCCAGCAGCCCCGGCTATGGCTACACCTTC. This sequence encodes CASSPGYGYTF.

The V call is TRBV11-2, the J call TRBJ2-7; D possibly corresponds to TRBD1 (6 bases). V lost 2 bases and J lost 3, with 14 bases in between. The CDR3 loop spans 15 amino acids. CDR1 is SGHAT, CDR2 FQNNGV, per germline. CDR3 in amino acids: CASSLRWTAGYEQYF. DNA of the CDR3: TGTGCCAGCAGCTTAAGATGGACAGCAGGCTACGAGCAGTACTTC. Combining the CDR3 with reference TRBV11-2 and TRBJ2-7 gives the whole variable domain EAGVAQSPRYKIIEKRQSVAFWCNPISGHATLYWYQQILGQGPKLLIQFQNNGVVDDSQLPKDRFSAERLKGVDSTLKIQPAKLEDSAVYLCASSLRWTAGYEQYFGPGTRLTVT.

The chain joins TRBV11-3 to TRBJ2-1; 7 bases align to TRBD1. Germline V lookup: CDR1 SGHNT, CDR2 YENEEA. Trimming took 2 bases from V and 3 from J; bases not matched to a gene: 4. This CDR3 spans 15 amino acids. The CDR3 loop is CASSLQGGFYNEQFF. In nucleotides, the CDR3 is TGTGCCAGCAGCTTACAAGGGGGCTTCTACAATGAGCAGTTCTTC.

The chain recombines TRBV2 with TRBJ2-7; no firm D call. The germline CDR1 and CDR2 sequences are SNHLY and FYNNEI. The CDR3 contains 15 residues. V lost 7 bases and J 0 bases, leaving 16 bases between the germline ends. The CDR3 region has the DNA TGTGCCAGCATTCCAGAAAATATTCGCTCCTACGAGCAGTACTTC. This translates into CASIPENIRSYEQYF.

The CDR3: CASSLGSREDTQYF. In DNA, the CDR3 is TGTGCCAGCAGCTTAGGCTCACGAGAGGATACGCAGTATTTT. The chain uses TRBV13 and TRBJ2-3; D remains ambiguous. CDR3 size: 14 residues. V dropped 0 bases and J dropped 6 bases, with 10 bases sitting between them. Germline V gives CDR1 PRHDT, CDR2 FYEKMQ (reference sequence).

The chain has TRBV5-4 and TRBJ2-2; 8 nucleotides align to TRBD2. Germline assignment: CDR1 SGHNT and CDR2 YYREEE (reference sequence). Unmatched junction bases numbered 5, after V lost 4 bases and J lost 3 bases. This CDR3 contains 15 residues. The CDR3 region is CASSHRGGHTGELFF. DNA of the CDR3: TGTGCCAGCAGCCACCGGGGGGGCCACACCGGGGAGCTGTTTTTT.

In its sample, this clone was seen once. The chain combines TRBV28 with TRBJ1-2, with a weak D call TRBD1 (6 bases). The V end was cut by 10 bases, the J end by 5 bases, with 20 bases between. The CDR3 has 14 residues. Germline assignment: CDR1 MDHEN and CDR2 SYDVKM. Here the CDR3 reads CAISLRQVLYGYTF. CDR3 in DNA: TGTGCCATCTCCCTACGACAGGTCCTTTATGGCTACACCTTC.

V usage is TRBV2 and J usage is TRBJ2-1; D possibly corresponds to TRBD2 (6 bases). Trimming stripped 6 bases from V and 5 bases from J, with 11 bases between. Germline V gene sequence: CDR1 SNHLY, CDR2 FYNNEI. The CDR3 has 13 amino acids. The CDR3 DNA reads TGTGCCAGCAGGGCCCGCGGGGACAATGAGCAGTTCTTC. Translating it yields CASRARGDNEQFF.

This clone was recorded once. V and J are TRBV7-7 and TRBJ2-2; D might be TRBD1 (8 bases). This CDR3 spans 16 amino acids. From germline, CDR1 is SSHAT and CDR2 FNYEAQ (reference sequence). Trimming left V 4 bases short and J 6 bases short, with 18 bases between. CDR3 DNA sequence: TGTGCCAGCAGCTCCGGGGGGACAGGACTGTCCGGGGAGCTGTTTTTT. The encoded protein is CASSSGGTGLSGELFF.

The V and J genes are TRBV14 and TRBJ1-5; D gene uncertain. With 4 bases removed from V and 6 bases from J, the gap between germline ends came to 7 bases. The length of the CDR3 is 12 residues. Per the germline V gene, CDR1 is SGHDN and CDR2 is FVKESK. DNA for the CDR3: TGTGCCAGCAGCCGGCCGGGTCAGCCCCAGCATTTT. This sequence encodes CASSRPGQPQHF.